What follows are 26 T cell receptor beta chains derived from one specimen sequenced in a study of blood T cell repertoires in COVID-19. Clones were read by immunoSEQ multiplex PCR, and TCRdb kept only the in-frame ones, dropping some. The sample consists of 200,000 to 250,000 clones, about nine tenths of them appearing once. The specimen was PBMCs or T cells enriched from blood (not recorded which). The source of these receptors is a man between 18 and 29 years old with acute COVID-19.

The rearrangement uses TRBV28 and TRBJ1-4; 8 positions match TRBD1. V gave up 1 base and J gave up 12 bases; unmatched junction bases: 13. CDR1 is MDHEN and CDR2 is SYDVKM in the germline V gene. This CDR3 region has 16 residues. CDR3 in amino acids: CASSLLYRGSEDELFF. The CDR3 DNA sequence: TGTGCCAGCAGTTTATTATACAGGGGGAGCGAGGACGAACTGTTTTTT.

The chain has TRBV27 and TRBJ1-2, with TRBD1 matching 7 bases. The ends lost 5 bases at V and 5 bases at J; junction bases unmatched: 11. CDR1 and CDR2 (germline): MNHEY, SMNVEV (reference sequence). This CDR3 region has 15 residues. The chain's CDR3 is CASSGPRGAGYGYTF. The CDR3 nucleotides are TGTGCCAGCAGTGGCCCCAGGGGGGCGGGATATGGCTACACCTTC.

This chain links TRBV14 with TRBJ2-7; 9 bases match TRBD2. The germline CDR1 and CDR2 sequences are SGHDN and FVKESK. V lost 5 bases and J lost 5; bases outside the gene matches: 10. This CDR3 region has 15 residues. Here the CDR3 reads CASSRGVIAGDEQYF. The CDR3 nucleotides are TGTGCCAGCAGCAGAGGGGTAATAGCGGGAGACGAGCAGTACTTC.

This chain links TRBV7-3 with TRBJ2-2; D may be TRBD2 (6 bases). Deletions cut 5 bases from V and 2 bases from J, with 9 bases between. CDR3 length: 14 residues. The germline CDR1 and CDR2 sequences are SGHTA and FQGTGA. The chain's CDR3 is CASSRGANTGELFF. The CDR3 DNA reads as TGTGCCAGCAGCCGCGGGGCCAACACCGGGGAGCTGTTTTTT.

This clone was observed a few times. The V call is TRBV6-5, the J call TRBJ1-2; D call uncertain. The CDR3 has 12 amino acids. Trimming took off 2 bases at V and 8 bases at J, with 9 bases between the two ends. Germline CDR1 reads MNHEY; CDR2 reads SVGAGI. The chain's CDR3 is CASSYVGRGYTF. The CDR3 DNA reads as TGTGCCAGCAGTTACGTAGGCAGGGGCTACACCTTC.

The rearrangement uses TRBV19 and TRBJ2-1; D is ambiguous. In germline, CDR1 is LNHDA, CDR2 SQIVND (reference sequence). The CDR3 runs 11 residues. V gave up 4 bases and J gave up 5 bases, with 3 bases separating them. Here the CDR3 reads CASSSNNEQFF. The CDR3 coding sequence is TGTGCCAGTAGTAGTAACAATGAGCAGTTCTTC.

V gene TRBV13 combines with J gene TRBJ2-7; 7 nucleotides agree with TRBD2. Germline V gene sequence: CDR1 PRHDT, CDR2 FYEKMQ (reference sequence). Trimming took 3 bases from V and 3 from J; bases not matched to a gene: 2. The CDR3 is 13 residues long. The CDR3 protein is CASSFSGNYEQYF. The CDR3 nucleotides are TGTGCCAGCAGCTTCAGCGGGAACTACGAGCAGTACTTC.

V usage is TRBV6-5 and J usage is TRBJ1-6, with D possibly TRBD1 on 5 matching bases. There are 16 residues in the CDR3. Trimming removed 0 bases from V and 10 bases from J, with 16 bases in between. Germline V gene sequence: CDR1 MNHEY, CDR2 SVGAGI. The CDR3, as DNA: TGTGCCAGCAGTTACTCGACATCGGGGGGAGGGTCACCCCTCCACTTT. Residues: CASSYSTSGGGSPLHF.

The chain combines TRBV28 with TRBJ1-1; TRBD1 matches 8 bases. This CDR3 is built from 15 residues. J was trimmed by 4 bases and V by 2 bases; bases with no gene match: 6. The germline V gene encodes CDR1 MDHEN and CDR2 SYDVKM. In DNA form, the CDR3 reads TGTGCCAGCAGTTTAAACCCCACAGGGGGCACTGAAGCTTTCTTT. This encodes CASSLNPTGGTEAFF.

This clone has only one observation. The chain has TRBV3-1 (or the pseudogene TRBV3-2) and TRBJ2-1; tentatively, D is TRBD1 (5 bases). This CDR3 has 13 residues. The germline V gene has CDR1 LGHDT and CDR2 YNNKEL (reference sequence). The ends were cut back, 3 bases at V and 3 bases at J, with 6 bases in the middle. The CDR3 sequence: CASSQDNYNEQFF. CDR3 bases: TGTGCCAGCAGCCAGGACAACTACAATGAGCAGTTCTTC.

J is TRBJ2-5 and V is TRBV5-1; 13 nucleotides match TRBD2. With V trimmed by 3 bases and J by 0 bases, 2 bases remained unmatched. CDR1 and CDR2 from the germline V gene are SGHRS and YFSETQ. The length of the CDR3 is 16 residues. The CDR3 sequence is CASSSGTSGNQETQYF. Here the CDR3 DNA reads TGCGCCAGCAGCTCCGGGACTAGCGGGAACCAAGAGACCCAGTACTTC.

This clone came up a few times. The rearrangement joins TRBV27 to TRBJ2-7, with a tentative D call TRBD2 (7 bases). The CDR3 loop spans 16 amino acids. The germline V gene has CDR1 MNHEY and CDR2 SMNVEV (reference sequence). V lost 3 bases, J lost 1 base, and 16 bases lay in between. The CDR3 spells CASSFVRGGPSYEQYF. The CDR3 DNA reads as TGTGCCAGCAGTTTTGTCAGGGGAGGGCCGTCCTACGAGCAGTACTTC.

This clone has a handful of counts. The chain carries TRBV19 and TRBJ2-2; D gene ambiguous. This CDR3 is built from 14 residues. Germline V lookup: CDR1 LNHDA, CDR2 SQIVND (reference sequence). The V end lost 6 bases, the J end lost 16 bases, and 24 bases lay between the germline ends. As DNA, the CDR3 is TGTGCCAGTAGCCTAATACTGCCAAGCTCGCTCCCGTTTTTT. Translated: CASSLILPSSLPFF.

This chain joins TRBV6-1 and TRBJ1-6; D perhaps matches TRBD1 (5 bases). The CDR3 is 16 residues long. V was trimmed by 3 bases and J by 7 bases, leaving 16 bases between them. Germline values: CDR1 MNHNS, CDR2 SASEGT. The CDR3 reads CASSDVAASGNSPLHF. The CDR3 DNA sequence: TGTGCCAGCAGTGACGTGGCGGCGTCAGGGAATTCACCCCTCCACTTT.

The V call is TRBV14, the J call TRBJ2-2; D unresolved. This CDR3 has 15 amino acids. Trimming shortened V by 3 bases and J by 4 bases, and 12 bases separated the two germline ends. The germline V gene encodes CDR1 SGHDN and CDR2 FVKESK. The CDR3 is CASSQHRCGTGELFF. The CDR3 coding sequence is TGTGCCAGCAGCCAGCACAGATGTGGCACCGGGGAGCTGTTTTTT.

CDR3 nucleotide sequence: TGTGCCAGCAGCCAAGATCAGGGTAGCGGGAGGAGCGAGCAGTACTTC. Residues: CASSQDQGSGRSEQYF. The chain carries TRBV4-2 and TRBJ2-7; 10 positions agree with TRBD2. Trimming cost V 0 bases and J 6 bases; bases outside gene matches: 8. The germline gives CDR1 LGHNA, CDR2 YNFKEQ. This CDR3 spans 16 amino acids.

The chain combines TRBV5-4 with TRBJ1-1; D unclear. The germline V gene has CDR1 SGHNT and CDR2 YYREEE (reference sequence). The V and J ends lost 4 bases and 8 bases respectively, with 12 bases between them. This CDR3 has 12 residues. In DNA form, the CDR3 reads TGTGCCAGCAGCGAATCAGGAGGGGAAGCTTTCTTT. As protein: CASSESGGEAFF.

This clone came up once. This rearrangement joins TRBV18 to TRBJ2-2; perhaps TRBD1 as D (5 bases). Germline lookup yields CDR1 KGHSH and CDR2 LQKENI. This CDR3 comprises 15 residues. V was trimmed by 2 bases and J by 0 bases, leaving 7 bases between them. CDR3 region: CASSPRTPNTGELFF. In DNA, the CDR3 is TGTGCCAGCTCACCAAGGACACCGAACACCGGGGAGCTGTTTTTT. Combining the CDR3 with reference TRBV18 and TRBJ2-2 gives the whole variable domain NAGVMQNPRHLVRRRGQEARLRCSPMKGHSHVYWYRQLPEEGLKFMVYLQKENIIDESGMPKERFSAEFPKEGPSILRIQQVVRGDSAAYFCASSPRTPNTGELFFGEGSRLTVL.

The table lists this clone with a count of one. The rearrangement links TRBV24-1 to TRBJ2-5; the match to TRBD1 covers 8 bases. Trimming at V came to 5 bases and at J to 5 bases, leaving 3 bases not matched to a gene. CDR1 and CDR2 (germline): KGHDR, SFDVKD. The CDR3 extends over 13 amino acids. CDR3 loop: CATSGTGRETQYF. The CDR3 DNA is TGTGCCACCAGTGGGACAGGGAGGGAGACCCAGTACTTC.

The CDR3, as DNA: TGTGCCAGCAGACAGGGATCACCCCTCCACTTT. Translated, it gives CASRQGSPLHF. This chain uses TRBV2 with TRBJ1-6; D might be TRBD1 (6 bases). The CDR3 contains 11 residues. V was cut by 6 bases and J by 10 bases, with 7 bases left in between. CDR1 is SNHLY, CDR2 FYNNEI, per germline.

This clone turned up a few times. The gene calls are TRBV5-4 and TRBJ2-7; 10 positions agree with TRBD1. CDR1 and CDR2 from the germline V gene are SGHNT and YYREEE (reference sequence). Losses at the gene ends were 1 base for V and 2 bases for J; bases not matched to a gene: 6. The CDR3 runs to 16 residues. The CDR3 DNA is TGTGCCAGCAGCTTGCCCGGCGGACAGGGGGCCTACGAGCAGTACTTC. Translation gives CASSLPGGQGAYEQYF.

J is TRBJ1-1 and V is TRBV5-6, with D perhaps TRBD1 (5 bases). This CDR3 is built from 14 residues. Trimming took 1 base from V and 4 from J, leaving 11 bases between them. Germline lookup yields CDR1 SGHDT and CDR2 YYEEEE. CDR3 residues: CASSLRGLGTEAFF. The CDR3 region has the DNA TGTGCCAGCAGCTTGAGGGGCCTGGGCACTGAAGCTTTCTTT.

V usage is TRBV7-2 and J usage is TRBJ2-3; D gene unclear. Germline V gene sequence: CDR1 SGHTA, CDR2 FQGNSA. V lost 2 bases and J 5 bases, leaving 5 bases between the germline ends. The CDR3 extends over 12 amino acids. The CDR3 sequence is CASSLYGDTQYF. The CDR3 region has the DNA TGTGCCAGCAGCTTATACGGAGATACGCAGTATTTT.

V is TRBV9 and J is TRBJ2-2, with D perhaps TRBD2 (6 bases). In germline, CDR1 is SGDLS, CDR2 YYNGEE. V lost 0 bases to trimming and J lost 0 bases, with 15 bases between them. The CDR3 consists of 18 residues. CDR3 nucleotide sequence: TGTGCCAGCAGCGTAGTGTCGCGGGGCTACGCGAACACCGGGGAGCTGTTTTTT. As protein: CASSVVSRGYANTGELFF.

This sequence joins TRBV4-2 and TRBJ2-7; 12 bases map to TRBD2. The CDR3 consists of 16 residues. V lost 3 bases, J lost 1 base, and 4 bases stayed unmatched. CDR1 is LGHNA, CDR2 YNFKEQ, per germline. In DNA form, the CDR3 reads TGTGCCAGCAGCCAGGACGGGACTAGCGGGTCCTACGAGCAGTACTTC. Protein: CASSQDGTSGSYEQYF.

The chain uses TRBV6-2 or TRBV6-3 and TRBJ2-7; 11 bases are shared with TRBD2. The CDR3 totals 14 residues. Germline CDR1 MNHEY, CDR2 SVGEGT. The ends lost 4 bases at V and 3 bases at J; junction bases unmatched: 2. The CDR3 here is CASSFGTSGYEQYF. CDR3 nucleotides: TGTGCCAGCAGTTTCGGGACTAGCGGCTACGAGCAGTACTTC.